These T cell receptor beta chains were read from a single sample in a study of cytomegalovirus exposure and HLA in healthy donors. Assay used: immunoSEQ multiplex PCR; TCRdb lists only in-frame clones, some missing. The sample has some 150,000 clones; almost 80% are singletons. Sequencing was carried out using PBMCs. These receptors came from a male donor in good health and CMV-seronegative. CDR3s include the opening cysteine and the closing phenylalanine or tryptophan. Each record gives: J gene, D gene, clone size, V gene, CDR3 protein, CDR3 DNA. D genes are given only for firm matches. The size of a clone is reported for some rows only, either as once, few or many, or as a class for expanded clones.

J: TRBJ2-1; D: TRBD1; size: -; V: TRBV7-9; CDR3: CSSSLDGTGSLWQFF; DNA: TGTTCCAGCAGCTTAGACGGGACAGGGTCGCTTTGGCAGTTCTTC
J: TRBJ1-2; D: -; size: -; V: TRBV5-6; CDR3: CASTTLGVGFNYGYTF; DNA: TGTGCCAGCACCACCCTCGGGGTAGGGTTCAACTATGGCTACACCTTC
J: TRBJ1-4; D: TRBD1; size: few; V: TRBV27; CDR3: CASSPTGEGYWDEKLFF; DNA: TGTGCCAGCAGCCCCACAGGGGAAGGCTACTGGGATGAAAAACTGTTTTTT
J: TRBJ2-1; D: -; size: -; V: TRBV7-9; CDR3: CASSLGASGYNEQFF; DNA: TGTGCCAGCAGCTTAGGGGCTTCGGGGTACAATGAGCAGTTCTTC
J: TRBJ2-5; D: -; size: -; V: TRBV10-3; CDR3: CAIRETRTLETQYF; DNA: TGTGCCATCAGGGAGACTAGGACGTTGGAGACCCAGTACTTC
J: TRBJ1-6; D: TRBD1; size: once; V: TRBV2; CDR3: CASRGQGALNSPLHF; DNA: TGTGCCAGCAGAGGACAGGGGGCTCTTAATTCACCCCTCCACTTT
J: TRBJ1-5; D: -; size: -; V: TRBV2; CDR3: CASSLQGYSNQPQHF; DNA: TGTGCCAGCAGCCTACAGGGCTATAGCAATCAGCCCCAGCATTTT
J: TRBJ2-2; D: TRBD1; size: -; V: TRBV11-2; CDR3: CASSLTGTGWGGELFF; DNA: TGTGCCAGCAGCTTAACCGGGACAGGGTGGGGCGGGGAGCTGTTTTTT
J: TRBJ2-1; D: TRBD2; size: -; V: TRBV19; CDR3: CASSNSGSLHNEQFF; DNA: TGTGCCAGTAGCAATAGCGGGAGTCTCCACAATGAGCAGTTCTTC
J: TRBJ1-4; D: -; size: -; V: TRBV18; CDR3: CASSPQGKNEKLFF; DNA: TGTGCCAGCTCACCACAGGGGAAAAATGAAAAACTGTTTTTT
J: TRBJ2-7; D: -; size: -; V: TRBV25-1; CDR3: CASSAFGAGVYEQYF; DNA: TGTGCCAGCAGTGCATTTGGGGCAGGGGTATACGAGCAGTACTTC
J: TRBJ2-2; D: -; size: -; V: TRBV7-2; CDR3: CASSSTRLTGELFF; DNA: TGTGCCAGCAGCTCGACTAGATTGACCGGGGAGCTGTTTTTT
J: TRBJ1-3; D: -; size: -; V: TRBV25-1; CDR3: CASSDRGGGRGNTIYF; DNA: TGTGCCAGCAGTGACCGGGGAGGGGGGCGAGGAAACACCATATATTTT
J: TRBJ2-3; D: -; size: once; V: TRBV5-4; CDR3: CASSLAGAGKSDTQYF; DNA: TGTGCCAGCAGCTTGGCCGGGGCGGGAAAATCAGATACGCAGTATTTT
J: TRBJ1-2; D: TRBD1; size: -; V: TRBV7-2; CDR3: CASSSTGGVGYTF; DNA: TGTGCCAGCAGCTCGACAGGGGGAGTGGGCTACACCTTC
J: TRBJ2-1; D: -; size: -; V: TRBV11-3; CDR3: CASSLGTGSTNEQFF; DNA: TGTGCCAGCAGCTTAGGTACCGGGAGTACAAATGAGCAGTTCTTC
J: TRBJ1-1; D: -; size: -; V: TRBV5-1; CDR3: CASTRDINTEAFF; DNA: TGCGCCAGCACCCGGGACATCAACACTGAAGCTTTCTTT
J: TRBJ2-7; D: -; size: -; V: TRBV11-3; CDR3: CASSLGPGRVHEQYF; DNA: TGTGCCAGCAGCCTAGGACCCGGGCGGGTCCACGAGCAGTACTTC
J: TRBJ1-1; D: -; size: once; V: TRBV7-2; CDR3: CASSLDSTAMNTEAFF; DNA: TGTGCCAGCAGCTTAGATAGTACAGCTATGAACACTGAAGCTTTCTTT
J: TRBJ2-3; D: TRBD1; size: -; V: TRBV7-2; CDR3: CASSSRRDRVTDTQYF; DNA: TGTGCCAGCAGCTCGCGCCGGGACAGGGTGACAGATACGCAGTATTTT
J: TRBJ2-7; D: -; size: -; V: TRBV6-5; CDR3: CASSYRVGQGTYEQYF; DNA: TGTGCCAGCAGTTACAGAGTAGGGCAGGGCACCTACGAGCAGTACTTC
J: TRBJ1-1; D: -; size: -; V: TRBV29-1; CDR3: CSVDKEGRENTEAFF; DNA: TGCAGCGTTGATAAGGAGGGACGGGAGAACACTGAAGCTTTCTTT
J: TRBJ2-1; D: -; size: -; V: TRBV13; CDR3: CASSLLLNEQFF; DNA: TGTGCCAGCAGCTTACTATTAAATGAGCAGTTCTTC
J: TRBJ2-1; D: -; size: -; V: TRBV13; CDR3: CASSLGDTKYNEQFF; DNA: TGTGCCAGCAGCTTAGGGGACACCAAATACAATGAGCAGTTCTTC
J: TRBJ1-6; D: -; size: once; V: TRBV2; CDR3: CASKEGVLNSPLHF; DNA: TGTGCCAGCAAAGAAGGGGTCCTCAATTCACCCCTCCACTTT
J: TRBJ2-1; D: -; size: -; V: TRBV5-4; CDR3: CASSLAGLGRGRNEQFF; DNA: TGTGCCAGCAGCTTGGCCGGGTTGGGGCGAGGACGGAATGAGCAGTTCTTC
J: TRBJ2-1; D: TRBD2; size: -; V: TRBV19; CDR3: CASSQGLAGAYNEQFF; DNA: TGTGCCAGTAGTCAGGGACTAGCGGGGGCCTACAATGAGCAGTTCTTC
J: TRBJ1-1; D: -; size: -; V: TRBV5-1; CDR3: CASSLAGVSTEAFF; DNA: TGCGCCAGCAGCTTGGCCGGGGTGAGCACTGAAGCTTTCTTT
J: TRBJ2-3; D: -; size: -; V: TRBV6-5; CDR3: CASSYFSSGGIDTQYF; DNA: TGTGCCAGCAGTTACTTCTCATCAGGGGGGATAGATACGCAGTATTTT
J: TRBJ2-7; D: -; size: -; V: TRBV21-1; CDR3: CASSKVFYRGHYEQYF; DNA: TGTGCCAGCAGCAAAGTATTCTACAGGGGTCACTACGAGCAGTACTTC
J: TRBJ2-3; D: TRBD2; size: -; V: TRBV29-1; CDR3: CSVEAGGGTQYF; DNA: TGCAGCGTTGAAGCGGGAGGAGGTACGCAGTATTTT
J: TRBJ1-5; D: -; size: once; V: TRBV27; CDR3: CASSLQGDSNQPQHF; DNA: TGTGCCAGCAGTTTGCAGGGTGATAGCAATCAGCCCCAGCATTTT
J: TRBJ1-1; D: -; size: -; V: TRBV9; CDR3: CASSGWDNEAFF; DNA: TGTGCCAGCAGCGGGTGGGACAATGAAGCTTTCTTT
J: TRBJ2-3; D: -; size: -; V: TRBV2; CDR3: CASSDPSHRHKFDTQYF; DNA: TGTGCCAGCAGTGACCCCTCACACCGTCATAAATTTGATACGCAGTATTTT
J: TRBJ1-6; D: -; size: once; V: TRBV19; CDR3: CASSTPGTRSYNSPLHF; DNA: TGTGCCAGTAGTACGCCGGGAACGAGGTCCTATAATTCACCCCTCCACTTT
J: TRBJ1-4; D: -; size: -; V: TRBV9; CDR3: CASSVGGLFEKLFF; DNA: TGTGCCAGCAGCGTAGGGGGGCTCTTTGAAAAACTGTTTTTT
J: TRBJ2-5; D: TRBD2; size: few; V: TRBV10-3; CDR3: CAISAGLALQETQYF; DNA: TGTGCCATCAGCGCGGGACTAGCGCTACAAGAGACCCAGTACTTC
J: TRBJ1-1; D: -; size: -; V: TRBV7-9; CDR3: CSSSLSGVNTEAFF; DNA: TGTTCCAGCAGCTTATCAGGGGTGAACACTGAAGCTTTCTTT
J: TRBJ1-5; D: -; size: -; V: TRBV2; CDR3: CASSPQGSNQPQHF; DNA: TGTGCCAGCAGTCCCCAGGGAAGCAATCAGCCCCAGCATTTT
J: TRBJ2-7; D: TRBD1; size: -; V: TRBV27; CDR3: CASSGQGAYEQYF; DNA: TGTGCCAGCAGCGGACAGGGGGCCTACGAGCAGTACTTC
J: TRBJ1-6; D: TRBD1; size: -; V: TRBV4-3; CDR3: CASSQETGPSPLHF; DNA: TGCGCCAGCAGCCAAGAGACAGGGCCCTCACCCCTCCACTTT
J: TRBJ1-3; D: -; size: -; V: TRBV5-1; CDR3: CASSLGPQGSGNTIYF; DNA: TGCGCCAGCAGCTTGGGGCCACAGGGTTCTGGAAACACCATATATTTT
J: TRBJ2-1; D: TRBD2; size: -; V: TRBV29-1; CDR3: CSVDGLAVSYNEQFF; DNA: TGCAGCGTTGATGGGCTAGCGGTCTCCTACAATGAGCAGTTCTTC
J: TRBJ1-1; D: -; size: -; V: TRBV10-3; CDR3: CAISESYLGGTFF; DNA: TGTGCCATCAGTGAGTCGTACCTCGGAGGTACTTTCTTT
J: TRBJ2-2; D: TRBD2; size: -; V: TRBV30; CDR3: CARTGSALGGPRGELFF; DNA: TGTGCCAGGACTGGAAGCGCGTTGGGAGGGCCGAGAGGGGAGCTGTTTTTT
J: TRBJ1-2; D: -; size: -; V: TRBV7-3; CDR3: CASSFTRGYTF; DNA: TGTGCCAGCAGCTTTACCCGGGGCTACACCTTC
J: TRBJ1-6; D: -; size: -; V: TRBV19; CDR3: CASSAREGSYNSPLHF; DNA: TGTGCCAGTAGTGCGAGGGAGGGTTCCTATAATTCACCCCTCCACTTT
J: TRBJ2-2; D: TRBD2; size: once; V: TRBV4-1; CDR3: CASSQESPSGTANTGELFF; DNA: TGCGCCAGCAGCCAAGAATCGCCAAGCGGGACCGCGAACACCGGGGAGCTGTTTTTT
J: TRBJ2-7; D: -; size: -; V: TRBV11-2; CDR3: CASSPEGWGEYEQYF; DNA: TGTGCCAGCAGCCCCGAGGGGTGGGGGGAGTACGAGCAGTACTTC
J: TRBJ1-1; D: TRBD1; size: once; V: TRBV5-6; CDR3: CASSWDRGAEAFF; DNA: TGTGCCAGCAGTTGGGACAGGGGGGCTGAAGCTTTCTTT
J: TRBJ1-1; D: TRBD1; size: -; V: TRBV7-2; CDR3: CASRYSGGANTEAFF; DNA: TGTGCCAGCAGATATTCAGGGGGCGCGAACACTGAAGCTTTCTTT
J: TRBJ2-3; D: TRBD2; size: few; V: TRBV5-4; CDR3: CASSLELAGITDTQYF; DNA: TGTGCCAGCAGCTTGGAACTAGCGGGAATCACAGATACGCAGTATTTT
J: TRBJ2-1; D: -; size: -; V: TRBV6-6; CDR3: CASSYEGWNEQFF; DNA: TGTGCCAGCAGTTACGAGGGTTGGAATGAGCAGTTCTTC
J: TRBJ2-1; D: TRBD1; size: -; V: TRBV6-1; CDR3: CASRLGGIDNEQFF; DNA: TGTGCCAGCAGGTTAGGGGGCATAGACAATGAGCAGTTCTTC
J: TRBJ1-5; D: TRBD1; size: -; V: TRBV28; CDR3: CASRGDRGGQPQHF; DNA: TGTGCCAGCAGAGGGGACAGGGGAGGTCAGCCCCAGCATTTT
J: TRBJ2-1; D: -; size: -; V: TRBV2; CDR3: CASSSNRDFSPGNEQFF; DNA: TGTGCCAGCAGTTCTAACCGGGACTTCTCGCCCGGCAATGAGCAGTTCTTC
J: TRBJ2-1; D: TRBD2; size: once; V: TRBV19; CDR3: CASSATSGSPYNEQFF; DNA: TGTGCCAGTAGTGCGACTAGCGGGAGCCCCTACAATGAGCAGTTCTTC
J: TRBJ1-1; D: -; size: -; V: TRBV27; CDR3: CASSLEYRTMNTEAFF; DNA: TGTGCCAGCAGTTTGGAATACAGGACGATGAACACTGAAGCTTTCTTT